The 3 T cell receptor beta chains presented below share a single source sample, sequenced in a study of blood T cells in healthy people across ages. PCR was performed a second time for about 6 to 11 cycles using a sample-barcoded 5' primer and a J-beta primer mix. In TCRdb, the 5' RACE reads were re-called with MiXCR into one record per CDR3 protein. The sample has some 1.8 million distinct CDR3 sequences; about two fifths are singletons. What was sequenced was blood. The source of these receptors is a human donor in good health.

The V call is TRBV6-2 or TRBV6-3, the J call TRBJ2-3; tentatively, D is TRBD1 (5 bases). The CDR3 totals 14 residues. The V and J ends lost 6 bases and 0 bases respectively, with 10 bases between them. Germline V gene sequence: CDR1 MNHEY, CDR2 SVGEGT. Here the CDR3 DNA reads TGTGCCAGCAGGGACATTCTAAGCACAGATACGCAGTATTTT. As protein: CASRDILSTDTQYF.

Turning to this clonotype: Since a much larger clone is just one base distant, this may be a read error. The genes are TRBV28 and TRBJ1-2; D is perhaps TRBD1 (5 bases). This CDR3 region has 13 residues. Per germline, CDR1 MDHEN and CDR2 SYDVKM. The CDR3 sequence is CASSLEGSRGHTF. CDR3 in DNA: TGTGCCAGCAGTTTAGAGGGGTCCCGTGGCCACACCTTC.

CDR3 in DNA: TGTGCCAGCAGTTACGAGGGGGTTAACACTGAAGCTTTCTTT. Translating gives CASSYEGVNTEAFF. The rearrangement joins TRBV28 to TRBJ1-1, with a tentative D call TRBD1 (6 bases). Trimming removed 4 bases at V and 2 bases at J, with 11 bases between. CDR3 length: 14 residues. Germline CDR1 is MDHEN and CDR2 is SYDVKM.